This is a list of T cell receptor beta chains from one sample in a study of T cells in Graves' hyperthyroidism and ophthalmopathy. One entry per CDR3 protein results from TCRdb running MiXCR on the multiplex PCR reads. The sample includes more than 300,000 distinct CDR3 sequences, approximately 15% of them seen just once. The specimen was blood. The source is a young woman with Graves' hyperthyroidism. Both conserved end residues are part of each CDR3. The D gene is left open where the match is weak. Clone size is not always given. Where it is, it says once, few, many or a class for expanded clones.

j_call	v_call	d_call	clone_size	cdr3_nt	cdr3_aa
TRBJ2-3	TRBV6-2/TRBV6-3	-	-	TGTGCCAGCAGTTTTGGACTCCGCACAGATACGCAGTATTTT	CASSFGLRTDTQYF
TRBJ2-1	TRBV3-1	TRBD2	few	TGTGCCAGCAGCCAAGGGGGGGGGGAGCGGCTAAATGAGCAGTTCTTC	CASSQGGGERLNEQFF
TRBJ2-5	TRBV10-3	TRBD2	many	TGTGCCATCAGTGAGGGACTAGAGAGGACCCAGTACTTC	CAISEGLERTQYF
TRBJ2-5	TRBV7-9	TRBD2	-	TGTGCCAGCAGCTCTGGACTAGGTTTGGAGACCCAGTACTTC	CASSSGLGLETQYF
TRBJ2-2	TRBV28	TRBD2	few	TGTGCCAGCAGTTTTTTTCTAGCGGGAGACACCGGGGAGCTGTTTTTT	CASSFFLAGDTGELFF
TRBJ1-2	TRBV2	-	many	TGTGCCAGCAGTGAAGGAACCACTGGATTTGGCTACACCTTC	CASSEGTTGFGYTF
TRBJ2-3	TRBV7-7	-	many	TGTGCTAGCAGCTTCCGGAGGACAGATACGCAGTATTTT	CASSFRRTDTQYF
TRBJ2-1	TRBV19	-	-	TGTGCCAGTAGTAAGGGGAGCTCCTACAATGAGCAGTTCTTC	CASSKGSSYNEQFF
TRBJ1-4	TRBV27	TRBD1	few	TGTGCCAGCCGACAGGGGGCAGGGGAAAAACTGTTTTTT	CASRQGAGEKLFF
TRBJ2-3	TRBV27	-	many	TGTGCCAGCAGTGCAGCGAGATACACAGATACGCAGTATTTT	CASSAARYTDTQYF
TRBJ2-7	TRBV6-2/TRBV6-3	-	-	TGTGCCGGACGGCGAAGCGGTAGCTCCTACGAGCAGTACTTC	CAGRRSGSSYEQYF
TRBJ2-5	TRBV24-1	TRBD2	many	TGTGCCACCAGTGATCGACTAGCGGGGGCGAAAGAGACCCAGTACTTC	CATSDRLAGAKETQYF
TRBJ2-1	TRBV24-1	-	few	TGTGCCACCAGTGGGAACAGGGTGAACAATGAGCAGTTCTTC	CATSGNRVNNEQFF